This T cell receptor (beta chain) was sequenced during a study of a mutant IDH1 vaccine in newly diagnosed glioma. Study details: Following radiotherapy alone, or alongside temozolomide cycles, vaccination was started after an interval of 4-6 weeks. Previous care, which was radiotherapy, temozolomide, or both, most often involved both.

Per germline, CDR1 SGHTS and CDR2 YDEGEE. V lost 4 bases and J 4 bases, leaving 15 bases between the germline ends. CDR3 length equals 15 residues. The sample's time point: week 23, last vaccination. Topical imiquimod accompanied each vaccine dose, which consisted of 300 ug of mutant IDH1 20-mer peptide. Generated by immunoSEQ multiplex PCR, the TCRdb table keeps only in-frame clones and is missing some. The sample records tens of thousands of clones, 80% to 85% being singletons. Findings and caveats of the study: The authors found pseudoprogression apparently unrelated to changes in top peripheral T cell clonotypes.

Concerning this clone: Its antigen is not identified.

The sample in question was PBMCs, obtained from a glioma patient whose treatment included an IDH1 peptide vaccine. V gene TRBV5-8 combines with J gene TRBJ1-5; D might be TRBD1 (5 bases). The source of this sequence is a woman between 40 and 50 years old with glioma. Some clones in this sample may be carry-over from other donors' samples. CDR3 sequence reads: CASSTGTDNNQPQHF. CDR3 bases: TGTGCCAGCAGCACCGGGACGGACAATAATCAGCCCCAGCATTTT. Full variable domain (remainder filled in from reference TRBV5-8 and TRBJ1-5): EAGVTQSPTHLIKTRGQQATLRCSPISGHTSVYWYQQALGLGLQFLLWYDEGEERNRGNFPPRFSGRQFPNYSSELNVNALELEDSALYLCASSTGTDNNQPQHFGDGTRLSIL.